This section outlines one T cell receptor (beta chain) sequence together with its context. The timepoints at which blood was sampled were baseline, cycle 4 day 1, and cycle 7 day 1. The source of the sample is a study of OX40 agonist ivuxolimab in advanced cancers. Study summary: The mean age was approximately 60 years, ranging from 23 to 79, with around four fifths of participants male. The eligibility criteria allowed prior anti-PD-1, anti-PD-L1 or anti-CTLA-4 therapy, and 30% to 45% had some.

Repertoires were generated with immunoSEQ multiplex PCR, while TCRdb's copy carries only in-frame clones and drops some. Of roughly 70,000 clones listed, over 65% were seen once; the top ten hold 2% to 3%. Trimming stripped 1 base from V and 6 bases from J, with 9 bases between. This CDR3 has 14 amino acids. From germline, CDR1 is SEHNR and CDR2 FQNEAQ (reference sequence). This rearrangement joins TRBV7-9 to TRBJ2-2; no firm D call. The sequence came from an adult with an advanced solid tumor such as melanoma, head and neck, liver or kidney cancer. The sample consisted of CD4+ or CD8+ T cells sorted from blood, taken in a trial of the OX40 agonist ivuxolimab. The CDR3 region is CASSLDTYSGELFF. The CDR3 DNA is TGTGCCAGCAGCTTAGATACCTACTCCGGGGAGCTGTTTTTT.